The 4 T cell receptor beta chains reported below all come from one sample, sequenced in a study of T cell repertoires in cytomegalovirus infection (dated by TCRdb to the late 2010s). The sequencer listed for this sample is Illumina HiSeq 1500. The public reads were reanalyzed by TCRdb: fastp trimming at Q25, MiXCR alignment, in-frame beta chains only. Rows with one shared CDR3 protein collapse into an entry with the most common genes and DNA. The sample has 450,000 to 550,000 distinct CDR3 sequences on record, roughly 46% of them singletons. The ten largest make up about 39% of the sample. These receptors' targets are unknown. This sample's treatment or condition label indicates: in vitro stimulation with specific CMV peptide epitopes to enrich CMV-specific T cells. Sequencing used cultured PBMCs, obtained from culture after CMV antigen stimulation. Source of these receptors: a human donor in good health (CMV status not recorded). Some clones in this sample may be carry-over from other donors' samples.

This chain uses TRBV4-1 with TRBJ2-5; perhaps TRBD2 as D (6 bases). Trimming removed 1 base from V and 2 bases from J, with 17 bases in between. The germline gives CDR1 MGHRA, CDR2 YSYEKL. This CDR3 has 17 amino acids. The CDR3 region is CASSQGRYGSGQETQYF. In DNA form, the CDR3 reads TGCGCCAGCAGCCAAGGTCGGTACGGGAGCGGTCAAGAGACCCAGTACTTC.

The chain combines TRBV2 with TRBJ2-7; D might be TRBD1 or TRBD2, each matching 5 bases. Looked up from germline, CDR1 is SNHLY and CDR2 is FYNNEI. The V and J ends lost 0 bases and 6 bases respectively, with 12 bases between them. The CDR3 runs to 14 residues. CDR3 bases: TGTGCCAGCAGTGAAGCGGGACCTCTCAGCGAGCAGTACTTC. Protein sequence: CASSEAGPLSEQYF.

This clonotype was found a few times. J is TRBJ2-3 and V is TRBV7-6, with D tentatively TRBD1 (6 bases). V lost 6 bases and J lost 2, with 18 bases in between. In germline, CDR1 is SGHVS, CDR2 FNYEAQ. There are 16 residues in the CDR3. The CDR3 protein is CASSSRTAGVTDTQYF. The DNA of the CDR3 is TGTGCCAGCAGTTCTAGGACAGCCGGTGTCACAGATACGCAGTATTTT.

The rearrangement uses TRBV27 and TRBJ1-1; the match to TRBD1 covers 10 bases. CDR3 length equals 14 residues. V lost 8 bases, J lost 11 bases, and 14 bases stayed unmatched. CDR1 is MNHEY and CDR2 is SMNVEV in the germline V gene (reference sequence). CDR3 loop: CASFERTGGFRAFF. CDR3 sequence (DNA): TGTGCCAGCTTTGAAAGGACAGGGGGTTTCAGGGCTTTCTTT.